The text below deals with one TCR beta chain. Its antigen remains unknown. Vbeta (60) and Jbeta (13) primers were used in the PCR. Original handling: The authors later counted 75 million to 90 million unique TCR beta chains, approximately 10 million of them shared. The repertoire was sequenced with immunoSEQ multiplex PCR; TCRdb's copy has only in-frame clones and lacks some. That table is the source of V, J and clone size, and D and trimming were worked out from the DNA. The sample records fewer than 150,000 clones, roughly 76% being singletons. These data come from a study of cytomegalovirus exposure and HLA in healthy donors. General study findings and limits: CMV antigen specificity of three CMV-associated chains was confirmed in vitro.

V dropped 2 bases and J dropped 8; count of bases not matched to a gene: 4. The germline V gene encodes CDR1 SGHVS and CDR2 FQNEAQ. CDR3 size: 14 residues. The TCR sequence derives from a man between 50 and 59 years old in good health and CMV-seropositive. V and J are TRBV7-8 and TRBJ2-1; 9 nucleotides agree with TRBD2. The sample comprised PBMCs. The CDR3 region is CASSLTGLAYEQFF. CDR3 bases: TGTGCCAGCAGCTTAACCGGACTAGCGTATGAGCAGTTCTTC.